Following are 14 T cell receptor beta chains from one sample sequenced in a study of blood T cell repertoires in COVID-19. Generated by immunoSEQ multiplex PCR, the TCRdb table keeps only in-frame clones and is missing some. The sample records some 190,000 clones, approximately 89% being singletons. The sequencing sample was made of PBMCs or T cells enriched from blood (not recorded which). The source is a woman aged 40-49 years with acute COVID-19.

This clone was seen only once. The V gene is TRBV30, the J gene TRBJ2-1, with 11 bases that match TRBD2. The V segment lost 2 bases and the J segment 2 bases; nucleotides outside the gene matches: 2. From germline, CDR1 is GTSNPN and CDR2 SVGIG (reference sequence). This CDR3 has 15 residues. CDR3 sequence (DNA): TGTGCCTGGAGTAAACTAGCGGGGGCCTACAATGAGCAGTTCTTC. It encodes CAWSKLAGAYNEQFF.

This chain links TRBV28 with TRBJ2-7; no clear D. Trimming took off 3 bases at V and 5 bases at J, with 17 bases between the two ends. Germline V gives CDR1 MDHEN, CDR2 SYDVKM. This CDR3 spans 15 amino acids. CDR3 loop: CASSLIGEPPHEQYF. CDR3 sequence (DNA): TGTGCCAGCAGTTTGATCGGTGAGCCCCCCCACGAGCAGTACTTC.

CDR3 amino acids: CASSLGQGAGNTIYF. The DNA for the CDR3 is TGTGCCAGCAGCTTGGGACAGGGGGCTGGAAACACCATATATTTT. This chain joins TRBV5-6 and TRBJ1-3, with 9 bases that match TRBD1. This CDR3 contains 15 residues. Germline V gene sequence: CDR1 SGHDT, CDR2 YYEEEE. V shed 0 bases, J shed 2 bases, and the junction held 0 bases outside the gene matches.

The V gene is TRBV19, the J gene TRBJ2-1, with 8 bases that match TRBD2. The germline V gene has CDR1 LNHDA and CDR2 SQIVND (reference sequence). V was clipped by 5 bases and J by 0 bases; unmatched bases: 3. CDR3 length equals 15 residues. The DNA of the CDR3 is TGTGCCAGTAGTCCCAGCGGGGGCTCCTACAATGAGCAGTTCTTC. The encoded protein is CASSPSGGSYNEQFF. Full variable domain (remainder filled in from reference TRBV19 and TRBJ2-1): DGGITQSPKYLFRKEGQNVTLSCEQNLNHDAMYWYRQDPGQGLRLIYYSQIVNDFQKGDIAEGYSVSREKKESFPLTVTSAQKNPTAFYLCASSPSGGSYNEQFFGPGTRLTVL.

DNA of the CDR3: TGTGCCAGCAGCTTATCGGGAGGGCCACTTAGCACAGATACGCAGTATTTT. Its protein is CASSLSGGPLSTDTQYF. The chain links TRBV7-9 to TRBJ2-3; 8 bases agree with TRBD2. The germline V gene encodes CDR1 SEHNR and CDR2 FQNEAQ (reference sequence). The J segment lost 0 bases and the V segment lost 2 bases, leaving 7 bases of the junction unmatched. The length of the CDR3 is 17 residues.

The V gene is TRBV6-5, the J gene TRBJ1-1, with a tentative D call TRBD1 (6 bases). The CDR3 covers 14 residues. CDR1 and CDR2 (germline): MNHEY, SVGAGI. V was shortened by 9 bases and J by 1 base, with 15 bases between the two germline ends. The CDR3 loop reads CASIQGQGNTEAFF. For the CDR3, the DNA is TGTGCCAGTATACAGGGTCAAGGGAACACTGAAGCTTTCTTT.

The rearrangement links TRBV5-1 to TRBJ2-7, with unresolved D. The germline gives CDR1 SGHRS, CDR2 YFSETQ. The CDR3 contains 13 residues. Trimming removed 0 bases at V and 1 base at J, with 5 bases between. The CDR3 coding sequence is TGCGCCAGCAGCTTGGGGCAGTCCTACGAGCAGTACTTC. Protein product: CASSLGQSYEQYF.

The chain couples TRBV7-3 to TRBJ2-1; TRBD2 matches at 14 bases. Trimming cost V 2 bases and J 12 bases; bases outside gene matches: 9. This CDR3 region has 16 residues. CDR1 and CDR2 (germline): SGHTA, FQGTGA. The CDR3: CASSLAGGLAGEGQFF. The CDR3 coding sequence is TGTGCCAGCAGCTTAGCCGGGGGACTAGCGGGAGAGGGGCAGTTCTTC.

The chain is built from TRBV6-5 and TRBJ2-7, with a tentative D call TRBD1 (5 bases). CDR3 length: 13 residues. V lost 8 bases and J lost 3, with 14 bases in between. Germline values: CDR1 MNHEY, CDR2 SVGAGI. CDR3 nucleotide sequence: TGTGCCAGCGGCAAAACTCAGGGCTACGAGCAGTACTTC. Protein sequence: CASGKTQGYEQYF.

CDR3 bases: TGTGCCAGCAGCCTTTTTCGGGGGACGGCGAGCTCCTACGAGCAGTACTTC. Its translation: CASSLFRGTASSYEQYF. The chain uses TRBV7-6 and TRBJ2-7; weak D call: TRBD2 (6 bases). This CDR3 has 17 amino acids. V gave up 5 bases and J gave up 0 bases, with 20 bases separating them. The germline CDR1 and CDR2 sequences are SGHVS and FNYEAQ. The whole variable domain, filled in from reference TRBV7-6 and TRBJ2-7, reads GAGVSQSPRYKVTKRGQDVALRCDPISGHVSLYWYRQALGQGPEFLTYFNYEAQQDKSGLPNDRFSAERPEGSISTLTIQRTEQRDSAMYRCASSLFRGTASSYEQYFGPGTRLTVT.

The chain employs TRBV27 and TRBJ2-5; TRBD1 matches at 7 bases. This CDR3 has 13 amino acids. Trimming cost V 5 bases and J 5 bases; bases outside gene matches: 5. CDR1 and CDR2 from the germline V gene are MNHEY and SMNVEV (reference sequence). Here the CDR3 reads CASSMTGLETQYF. The DNA for the CDR3 is TGTGCCAGCAGTATGACAGGGCTGGAGACCCAGTACTTC.

The chain carries TRBV27 and TRBJ1-1; unclear D gene. V gave up 0 bases and J gave up 0 bases, with 11 bases separating them. Germline V lookup: CDR1 MNHEY, CDR2 SMNVEV (reference sequence). The CDR3 loop spans 16 amino acids. CDR3 nucleotides: TGTGCCAGCAGTTTATCGATCGGGGAGGTGAACACTGAAGCTTTCTTT. The encoded protein is CASSLSIGEVNTEAFF.

Comment on this clone: Germline is not matched at one junction end, which may reflect a read error. Here the CDR3 reads CASSSVRRTGMVVGNQPQHF. CDR3 sequence (DNA): TGTGCTAGCAGCTCGGTCCGGAGGACAGGGATGGTCGTGGGCAATCAGCCCCAGCATTTT. The J gene is TRBJ1-5, the V gene TRBV7-7; 8 bases align to TRBD1. Germline V gene sequence: CDR1 SSHAT, CDR2 FNYEAQ (reference sequence). This CDR3 has 20 amino acids.

The chain uses TRBV11-2 and TRBJ2-1, with a tentative D call TRBD2 (5 bases). Germline CDR1 and CDR2: SGHAT and FQNNGV. Trimming took 4 bases from V and 5 from J, leaving 18 bases between them. The CDR3 spans 16 residues. The chain's CDR3 is CASSSRRSGLNNEQFF. As DNA, the CDR3 is TGTGCCAGCAGCTCACGCCGGTCAGGACTGAACAATGAGCAGTTCTTC.